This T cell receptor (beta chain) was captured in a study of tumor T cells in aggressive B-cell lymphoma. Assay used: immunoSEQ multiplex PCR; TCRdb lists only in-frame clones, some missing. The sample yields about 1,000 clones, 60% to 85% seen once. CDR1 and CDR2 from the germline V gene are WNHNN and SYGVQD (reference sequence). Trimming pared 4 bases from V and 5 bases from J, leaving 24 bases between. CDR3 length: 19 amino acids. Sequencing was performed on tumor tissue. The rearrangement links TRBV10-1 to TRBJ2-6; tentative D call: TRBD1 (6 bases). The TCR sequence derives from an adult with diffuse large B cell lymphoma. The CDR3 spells CASSGGQRSHKSRANVLTF. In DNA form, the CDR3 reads TGCGCCAGCAGTGGGGGGCAAAGATCGCACAAAAGTCGGGCCAACGTCCTGACTTTC.